One sample yielded the 17 T cell receptor beta chains listed below, sequenced in a study of blood T cells in healthy people across ages (dated by TCRdb to between 2014 and 2016). Library method: 5' RACE. Reads for this sample came from an Illumina HiSeq 2500. A second roughly 7 to 11 cycle PCR used a sample-barcoded 5' primer and a J-beta primer mix. TCRdb reanalyzed the raw reads on its own, using fastp at Q25 for trimming and MiXCR for clone calling, and kept in-frame beta chains. Each CDR3 protein gets just one entry, which takes the most common genes and DNA from the rows behind it. This sample lists under 750,000 distinct CDR3 sequences; around half were detected once. The top ten clones comprise 20% to 25% of the sample. The sequenced sample consisted of blood. These TCRs come from a man at least 80 years old in good health.

The chain recombines TRBV28 with TRBJ1-6; 9 positions agree with TRBD1. Trimming cost V 4 bases and J 3 bases; bases outside gene matches: 7. The V gene's germline CDR1 is MDHEN and CDR2 SYDVKM. The CDR3 covers 17 residues. The CDR3 DNA follows: TGTGCCAGCAGTTCCGGGGACAGGGTCTTCTATAATTCACCCCTCCACTTT. This translates into CASSSGDRVFYNSPLHF. The full variable domain, in which reference TRBV28 and TRBJ1-6 provide the parts outside the CDR3, is DVKVTQSSRYLVKRTGEKVFLECVQDMDHENMFWYRQDPGLGLRLIYFSYDVKMKEKGDIPEGYSVSREKKERFSLILESASTNQTSMYLCASSSGDRVFYNSPLHFGNGTRLTVT.

The table lists this clonotype with many counts. The rearrangement uses TRBV2 and TRBJ2-7; D is undetermined. The CDR3 length is 13 residues. Germline loops: CDR1 SNHLY, CDR2 FYNNEI. V was pared by 3 bases and J by 2 bases, with 8 bases between. The CDR3: CASSDSLTYEQYF. Written as DNA, the CDR3 is TGTGCCAGCAGTGACTCCCTTACCTACGAGCAGTACTTC.

The chain is built from TRBV3-1 and TRBJ2-3, with D possibly being TRBD1 (6 bases). The germline V gene has CDR1 LGHDT and CDR2 YNNKEL (reference sequence). This CDR3 is built from 16 residues. The V gene lost 6 bases and the J gene lost 6 bases, with 22 bases spanning the gap. CDR3 in amino acids: CASSGPGTSLSDTQYF. The CDR3 nucleotides read TGTGCCAGCAGTGGGCCCGGGACATCTCTGTCGGATACGCAGTATTTT.

This clonotype was counted many times. This rearrangement joins TRBV6-5 to TRBJ1-5, with a possible D match to TRBD1 (5 bases). Trimming took 5 bases from V and 2 from J, leaving 16 bases between them. The germline gives CDR1 MNHEY, CDR2 SVGAGI. CDR3 length: 16 residues. The CDR3 coding sequence is TGTGCCAGCAGTGCATCTCAGGGATTGGGCAATCAGCCCCAGCATTTT. This encodes CASSASQGLGNQPQHF.

The chain links TRBV20-1 to TRBJ2-5; D might be TRBD2 (5 bases). The CDR3 is 14 residues long. CDR1 is DFQATT and CDR2 is SNEGSKA in the germline V gene (reference sequence). V was cut by 0 bases and J by 5 bases, with 13 bases left in between. The CDR3 spells CSARDRRSFETQYF. CDR3 nucleotide sequence: TGCAGTGCTAGAGATAGGAGGTCATTCGAGACCCAGTACTTC.

This clonotype has only one observation. Being one base from a much bigger clone, this may be a read error. This chain links TRBV7-6 with TRBJ2-3, with TRBD2 matching over 10 bases. There are 17 residues in the CDR3. Germline CDR1 SGHVS, CDR2 FNYEAQ. The V segment lost 5 bases and the J segment 1 base; nucleotides outside the gene matches: 9. The CDR3 here is CASSLTPGLARTDTQYF. The CDR3 bases are TGTGCCAGCAGCCTTACCCCGGGACTAGCGCGCACAGATACGCAGTATTTT. Supplemented by reference TRBV7-6 and TRBJ2-3, the full variable domain reads GAGVSQSPRYKVTKRGQDVALRCDPISGHVSLYWYRQALGQGPEFLTYFNYEAQQDKSGLPNDRFSAERPEGSISTLTIQRTEQRDSAMYRCASSLTPGLARTDTQYFGPGTRLTVL.

The rearrangement joins TRBV29-1 to TRBJ2-5; 9 bases align to TRBD2. Germline CDR1 SQVTM, CDR2 ANQGSEA. The CDR3 is 14 amino acids. V shed 4 bases, J shed 4 bases, and the junction held 7 bases outside the gene matches. The CDR3 nucleotides read TGCAGCGTTGCATCTAGCGGGACCCCAGAGACCCAGTACTTC. Its protein is CSVASSGTPETQYF.

V gene TRBV10-3 combines with J gene TRBJ2-7; TRBD1 matches 9 bases. Per germline, CDR1 ENHRY and CDR2 SYGVKD. CDR3 size: 14 residues. Trimming cost V 8 bases and J 1 base; bases outside gene matches: 6. CDR3: CAIGDRGFSYEQYF. DNA for the CDR3: TGTGCCATCGGCGACAGGGGGTTTTCCTACGAGCAGTACTTC.

The chain links TRBV4-3 to TRBJ2-1; no clear D gene. V was clipped by 0 bases and J by 5 bases, with 8 bases between them. This CDR3 has 14 residues. Looked up from germline, CDR1 is LGHNA and CDR2 is YSLEER. CDR3 sequence: CASSQDALNNEQFF. In DNA form, the CDR3 reads TGCGCCAGCAGCCAAGATGCGTTGAACAATGAGCAGTTCTTC.

V is TRBV6-5 and J is TRBJ1-1; D is uncertain. The ends were cut back, 2 bases at V and 1 base at J, with 8 bases in the middle. CDR3 length: 14 residues. Germline V gene lookup returns CDR1 MNHEY and CDR2 SVGAGI. The CDR3: CASSYRTSNTEAFF. CDR3 coding DNA: TGTGCCAGCAGTTACCGGACTTCGAACACTGAAGCTTTCTTT.

The chain links TRBV6-6 to TRBJ2-3, with unresolved D. V was pared by 7 bases and J by 4 bases, with 12 bases between. The CDR3 sequence is 13 residues long. The germline V gene has CDR1 MNHNY and CDR2 SVGAGI (reference sequence). The CDR3 spells CASTRMGSDTQYF. In DNA form, the CDR3 reads TGTGCCAGCACCAGAATGGGTTCAGATACGCAGTATTTT.

This clonotype was counted only a few times. The V call is TRBV13, the J call TRBJ1-1, with a weak D call TRBD1 (6 bases). Germline CDR1 and CDR2: PRHDT and FYEKMQ (reference sequence). The CDR3 is 14 residues long. Deletions cut 5 bases from V and 1 base from J, with 11 bases between. CDR3 region: CASSPGDKNTEAFF. Written as DNA, the CDR3 is TGTGCCAGCAGCCCGGGGGACAAGAACACTGAAGCTTTCTTT.

The sample holds a few counts of this clonotype. The chain couples TRBV9 to TRBJ1-1; 9 bases fit TRBD1. The germline gives CDR1 SGDLS, CDR2 YYNGEE. The CDR3 loop spans 13 amino acids. The junction had 3 bases not matched to a gene; V was cut back by 0 bases and J by 9 bases. The CDR3 reads CASSVEGQGKAFF. In DNA, the CDR3 is TGTGCCAGCAGCGTAGAGGGACAGGGAAAAGCTTTCTTT.

The chain has TRBV20-1 and TRBJ2-3; D perhaps matches TRBD2 (5 bases). CDR1 is DFQATT and CDR2 is SNEGSKA in the germline V gene (reference sequence). CDR3 size: 16 residues. Deletions cut 3 bases from V and 0 bases from J, with 16 bases between. Here the CDR3 reads CSARWERYQSTDTQYF. The CDR3 bases are TGCAGTGCTAGGTGGGAGAGGTATCAAAGCACAGATACGCAGTATTTT.

This clonotype turned up a few times. The V gene is TRBV7-2, the J gene TRBJ2-5; D remains unclear. Between the trimmed V and J ends, which lost 5 bases and 2 bases, there was a span of 12 bases. This CDR3 has 14 residues. Per the germline V gene, CDR1 is SGHTA and CDR2 is FQGNSA. CDR3 amino acids: CASSAYGAQETQYF. The CDR3 DNA reads TGTGCCAGCAGCGCCTATGGAGCACAAGAGACCCAGTACTTC.

This sequence joins TRBV4-2 and TRBJ2-1; perhaps TRBD2 as D (5 bases). The CDR3 is made up of 15 amino acids. V lost 4 bases, J lost 0 bases, and 10 bases lay in between. Germline V gives CDR1 LGHNA, CDR2 YNFKEQ. The CDR3 bases are TGTGCCAGCAGCCTCCAACTAGTCTCCTACAATGAGCAGTTCTTC. It encodes CASSLQLVSYNEQFF.

The rearrangement uses TRBV6-2 or TRBV6-3 and TRBJ2-7, with D unresolved. In germline, CDR1 is MNHEY, CDR2 SVGEGT. Trimming took off 8 bases at V and 6 bases at J, with 14 bases between the two ends. This CDR3 is built from 12 residues. CDR3 sequence reads: CASVDPLGEQYF. The CDR3 DNA sequence: TGTGCCAGCGTAGATCCTTTGGGCGAGCAGTACTTC.